These 21 T cell receptor beta chains originate from one sample sequenced in a study of cytomegalovirus exposure and HLA in healthy donors. PCR primers comprised 60 Vbeta and 13 Jbeta primers. Produced via immunoSEQ multiplex PCR; TCRdb's table is partial and in-frame only. The table records roughly 140,000 clones, about 84% of them present only once. Sequencing was done on a sample of PBMCs. The receptors originated from a male donor in good health and CMV-seronegative.

The chain is built from TRBV29-1 and TRBJ1-2, with D perhaps TRBD1 (6 bases). V was clipped by 7 bases and J by 8 bases, with 11 bases between them. Germline loops: CDR1 SQVTM, CDR2 ANQGSEA. There are 10 residues in the CDR3. The CDR3 bases are TGCAGCGCCTACAGGGAGGGCTACACCTTC. Protein product: CSAYREGYTF.

The chain joins TRBV25-1 to TRBJ2-1, with 9 bases lining up with TRBD1. J gave up 8 bases and V 4 bases, and 3 bases lay outside the gene matches. Germline-derived CDR1 and CDR2 are MGHDK and SYGVNS. The CDR3 loop spans 13 amino acids. CDR3 protein: CASSGTGVHEQFF. The CDR3 DNA reads TGTGCCAGCAGTGGGACAGGGGTCCATGAGCAGTTCTTC.

A single count supports this clone. The chain couples TRBV28 to TRBJ1-1, with D uncertain. Germline CDR1 is MDHEN and CDR2 is SYDVKM. V lost 4 bases, J lost 5 bases, and 20 bases lay in between. The CDR3 totals 16 residues. The CDR3 DNA reads TGTGCCAGCAGTTCGAAATTTAGGACGAGGGAGACTGAAGCTTTCTTT. It specifies CASSSKFRTRETEAFF.

This clone was seen a few times. The V and J genes are TRBV9 and TRBJ2-5; D possibly corresponds to TRBD1 (6 bases). Trimming took 3 bases from V and 0 from J, leaving 9 bases between them. This CDR3 has 14 amino acids. Germline-derived CDR1 and CDR2 are SGDLS and YYNGEE. CDR3 sequence reads: CASSGDRYQETQYF. CDR3 in DNA: TGTGCCAGCAGCGGAGACAGGTACCAAGAGACCCAGTACTTC.

The rearrangement uses TRBV29-1 and TRBJ2-3, with a tentative D call TRBD1 (5 bases). CDR1 is SQVTM, CDR2 ANQGSEA, per germline. This CDR3 has 15 residues. V lost 2 bases and J 3 bases, leaving 15 bases between the germline ends. The chain's CDR3 is CSVEPQGLGTDTQYF. DNA for the CDR3: TGCAGCGTTGAACCCCAGGGCCTGGGTACAGATACGCAGTATTTT.

The rearrangement uses TRBV10-3 and TRBJ2-7; D is ambiguous. The V gene's germline CDR1 is ENHRY and CDR2 SYGVKD. With 2 bases removed from V and 3 bases from J, the gap between germline ends came to 11 bases. The CDR3 spans 14 residues. For the CDR3, the DNA is TGTGCCATCAGTGAGCTCCTACTAAGCTACGAGCAGTACTTC. This encodes CAISELLLSYEQYF.

The V and J genes are TRBV7-9 and TRBJ2-1, with a tentative D call TRBD2 (5 bases). The CDR3 sequence is 11 residues long. The germline gives CDR1 SEHNR, CDR2 FQNEAQ (reference sequence). Trimming pared 2 bases from V and 12 bases from J, leaving 8 bases between. Here the CDR3 DNA reads TGTGCCAGCAGCTTACAGGAGGCGCAGTTCTTC. It specifies CASSLQEAQFF.

The gene calls are TRBV6-5 and TRBJ2-5; weak D call: TRBD2 (5 bases). V was shortened by 4 bases and J by 1 base, with 13 bases between the two germline ends. Germline V lookup: CDR1 MNHEY, CDR2 SVGAGI. The CDR3 sequence is 15 residues long. The CDR3 reads CASSFYGLGQETQYF. CDR3 nucleotide sequence: TGTGCCAGCAGTTTTTATGGACTGGGCCAAGAGACCCAGTACTTC.

The CDR3 nucleotides read TGTGCCAGCAGTTTCCATCTAGCGGTTCTTACCTACGAGCAGTACTTC. This sequence encodes CASSFHLAVLTYEQYF. The chain couples TRBV28 to TRBJ2-7, with 7 bases matching TRBD2. This CDR3 is 16 amino acids long. CDR1 is MDHEN and CDR2 is SYDVKM in the germline V gene. V gave up 3 bases and J gave up 2 bases; unmatched junction bases: 10.

V is TRBV4-1 and J is TRBJ1-1; 12 nucleotides line up with TRBD1. Germline V gene data show CDR1 as MGHRA and CDR2 as YSYEKL. V lost 3 bases to trimming and J lost 11 bases; unmatched junction nucleotides: 13. CDR3 length: 16 amino acids. The CDR3 bases are TGCGCCAGCAGCCATCCCACCGGGACAGGGGGCGCCGAGGCTTTCTTT. Translated: CASSHPTGTGGAEAFF.

CDR3 sequence (DNA): TGTGCCAGCAGCCCCTACGTGAGACTAGCGGGTTTCTCCTACGAGCAGTACTTC. Its translation is CASSPYVRLAGFSYEQYF. The V call is TRBV7-8, the J call TRBJ2-5, with TRBD2 matching 10 bases. The end of the DNA is better explained by TRBJ2-7, so the J call may be wrong. This CDR3 region has 18 residues. Germline CDR1 and CDR2: SGHVS and FQNEAQ.

V usage is TRBV2 and J usage is TRBJ2-1; 8 bases line up with TRBD2. The CDR3 length is 15 residues. V was clipped by 3 bases and J by 4 bases; unmatched bases: 5. The germline V gene encodes CDR1 SNHLY and CDR2 FYNNEI. CDR3: CASSDDGRVYNEQFF. The DNA of the CDR3 is TGTGCCAGCAGTGACGACGGGAGGGTTTACAATGAGCAGTTCTTC.

This clone was counted a few times. This chain joins TRBV5-4 and TRBJ2-7; D call uncertain. Trimming cost V 0 bases and J 7 bases, with 5 bases left between them. Germline CDR1 and CDR2: SGHNT and YYREEE (reference sequence). The CDR3 totals 11 residues. CDR3 region: CASSLGAEQYF. DNA of the CDR3: TGTGCCAGCAGCTTGGGGGCAGAGCAGTACTTC.

A few counts support this clone. The V gene is TRBV28, the J gene TRBJ2-7; 8 positions match TRBD2. J gave up 7 bases and V 5 bases, and 7 bases lay outside the gene matches. Per the germline V gene, CDR1 is MDHEN and CDR2 is SYDVKM. The CDR3 has 13 amino acids. The CDR3 loop reads CASSVAGGSEQYF. CDR3 nucleotide sequence: TGTGCCAGCAGTGTGGCGGGGGGCAGTGAGCAGTACTTC.

This rearrangement joins TRBV9 to TRBJ2-7; D might be TRBD2 (5 bases). The CDR3 spans 13 residues. The germline V and J ends were trimmed by 4 bases and 5 bases, with 13 bases remaining between them. The germline V gene has CDR1 SGDLS and CDR2 YYNGEE. The CDR3 nucleotides are TGTGCCAGCAGCCCGTCGGGGTTTAACGAGCAGTACTTC. Protein product: CASSPSGFNEQYF.

This chain joins TRBV27 and TRBJ2-3; D not resolved. Germline values: CDR1 MNHEY, CDR2 SMNVEV (reference sequence). The CDR3 spans 13 residues. Trimming removed 7 bases at V and 0 bases at J, with 8 bases between. DNA for the CDR3: TGTGCCAGCACCCCCCTGAGCACAGATACGCAGTATTTT. It is translated as CASTPLSTDTQYF.

This rearrangement joins TRBV11-3 to TRBJ2-1; D is undetermined. Looked up from germline, CDR1 is SGHNT and CDR2 is YENEEA. The ends were cut back, 5 bases at V and 5 bases at J, with 10 bases in the middle. The CDR3 contains 13 residues. As DNA, the CDR3 is TGTGCCAGCAGCCTCAGCAGGCACAATGAGCAGTTCTTC. This codes for CASSLSRHNEQFF.

This clone was seen a single time. The chain combines TRBV6-5 with TRBJ1-2, with 8 bases lining up with TRBD1. The CDR3 contains 13 residues. V lost 6 bases, J lost 2 bases, and 2 bases stayed unmatched. The germline CDR1 and CDR2 sequences are MNHEY and SVGAGI. CDR3 protein: CASRWTGNYGYTF. The CDR3 DNA reads as TGTGCCAGCAGATGGACAGGGAACTATGGCTACACCTTC.

This sequence joins TRBV6-1 and TRBJ2-7; maybe TRBD2 (6 bases). CDR1 and CDR2 (germline): MNHNS, SASEGT. V dropped 2 bases and J dropped 3 bases, with 8 bases sitting between them. This CDR3 contains 13 residues. CDR3 nucleotide sequence: TGTGCCAGCAGTGAACCCGGGAGCTACGAGCAGTACTTC. Translation gives CASSEPGSYEQYF.

The rearrangement joins TRBV11-2 to TRBJ2-3, with 7 bases fitting TRBD2. The ends lost 4 bases at V and 6 bases at J; junction bases unmatched: 4. Germline V gives CDR1 SGHAT, CDR2 FQNNGV. The CDR3 runs 13 residues. The CDR3 DNA reads TGTGCCAGCAGCTCGCAACTAGCGGATACGCAGTATTTT. This codes for CASSSQLADTQYF.

The rearrangement links TRBV18 to TRBJ2-5; TRBD1 matches at 8 bases. J gave up 4 bases and V 0 bases, and 4 bases lay outside the gene matches. The germline V gene has CDR1 KGHSH and CDR2 LQKENI. The CDR3 is 15 amino acids. DNA for the CDR3: TGTGCCAGCTCACCACCAGACAGGGGCGGAGAGACCCAGTACTTC. Its protein is CASSPPDRGGETQYF.